The following is a T cell receptor beta chain sequence with its context. The target antigen is unknown. The sample comes from a study of PD-1 blockade in classical Hodgkin lymphoma. Study as a whole: Intravenous nivolumab at 3 mg/kg was given to patients every 2 weeks. Study-wide points: CD4+ TCR diversity rose significantly by C4D1, and CD8+ TCR diversity did not. In newly diagnosed patients, baseline TCR diversity was reportedly below that of healthy donors. The baseline diversity of complete responders showed similarity to that of newly diagnosed patients.

The CDR3 totals 13 residues. Trimming took off 8 bases at V and 11 bases at J, with 21 bases between the two ends. Per germline, CDR1 LNHDA and CDR2 SQIVND (reference sequence). As to time point: cycle 4 day 1 (C4D1), after more than five weeks of nivolumab. Every one of the patients relapsed after autologous stem cell transplantation (brentuximab vedotin exposure was variable). Libraries were prepared by immunoSEQ multiplex PCR; TCRdb keeps only in-frame clonotypes and omits some of them. The sample yields under 130,000 clones, roughly 90% seen once. This receptor was taken from a human donor with classical Hodgkin lymphoma. V usage is TRBV19 and J usage is TRBJ1-1; tentatively, D is TRBD1 (5 bases). This specimen consisted of peripheral blood mononuclear cells (PBMCs), obtained before the fourth cycle of nivolumab. DNA of the CDR3: TGTGCCAGTTCAAGCCGGGGGACCCTATGGGCTTTCTTT. Translated, it gives CASSSRGTLWAFF.